These T cell receptor beta chains were read from a single sample in a study of T cell changes during pregnancy in multiple sclerosis. The method was immunoSEQ multiplex PCR; TCRdb's version includes in-frame clones alone and lacks a portion of them. The sample lists roughly 55,000 clones, around 92% occurring once. The sequencing used CD4+ T cells from peripheral blood mononuclear cells, collected after pregnancy. The receptors come from a female donor in good health, enrolled as a control in a pregnancy study. The conserved cysteine and the conserved F or W are not part of the CDR3 here.

J gene: TRBJ1-6
CDR3 length: 11
V gene: TRBV14
CDR3 protein: ASSRGRPAPLH

J gene: TRBJ1-2
CDR3 length: 14
V gene: TRBV9
CDR3 protein: ASSPPMGQKFYGYT

J gene: TRBJ2-3
CDR3 length: 10
V gene: TRBV7-7
CDR3 protein: ASSLRGGTQY

J gene: TRBJ1-2
CDR3 length: 11
V gene: TRBV5-4
CDR3 protein: ASRRTGDYGYT

J gene: TRBJ1-1
CDR3 length: 12
V gene: TRBV7-9
CDR3 protein: ASSRSGGQVEAF

J gene: TRBJ2-1
CDR3 length: 13
V gene: TRBV7-9
CDR3 protein: ASSQTSGGLNEQF

J gene: TRBJ1-2
CDR3 length: 13
V gene: TRBV7-9
CDR3 protein: ASSPMSRTGERSA

J gene: TRBJ2-1
CDR3 length: 14
V gene: TRBV15
CDR3 protein: ATSSFSGSSYNEQF

J gene: TRBJ2-1
CDR3 length: 13
V gene: TRBV5-1
CDR3 protein: ASSLVAGVENEQF

J gene: TRBJ2-1
CDR3 length: 13
V gene: TRBV11-1
CDR3 protein: ASSPGLAGTDEQF

J gene: TRBJ1-2
CDR3 length: 14
V gene: TRBV4-3
CDR3 protein: ASSQETGMGSYGYT

J gene: TRBJ2-2
CDR3 length: 13
V gene: TRBV7-9
CDR3 protein: ASSLSGRNTGELF

J gene: TRBJ1-2
CDR3 length: 15
V gene: TRBV4-2
CDR3 protein: ASSLTGTGGRRVGYT

J gene: TRBJ1-4
CDR3 length: 13
V gene: TRBV7-2
CDR3 protein: ASSPIGTGVEKLF

J gene: TRBJ1-6
CDR3 length: 14
V gene: TRBV14
CDR3 protein: ASRVTGAAYNSPLH

J gene: TRBJ2-7
CDR3 length: 13
V gene: TRBV2
CDR3 protein: ASSESLAVTYEQY

J gene: TRBJ1-5
CDR3 length: 14
V gene: TRBV19
CDR3 protein: ASSNPERVRSQPQH

J gene: TRBJ1-5
CDR3 length: 12
V gene: TRBV7-2
CDR3 protein: ASSVGQTNQPQH

J gene: TRBJ1-6
CDR3 length: 12
V gene: TRBV28
CDR3 protein: ASSLVQANSPLH

J gene: TRBJ2-3
CDR3 length: 11
V gene: TRBV25-1
CDR3 protein: ASSVSGTDTQY

J gene: TRBJ2-2
CDR3 length: 13
V gene: TRBV4-3
CDR3 protein: ASSQRDRNTGELF

J gene: TRBJ1-2
CDR3 length: 12
V gene: TRBV16
CDR3 protein: ASSQSDRDYGYT

J gene: TRBJ1-1
CDR3 length: 11
V gene: TRBV2
CDR3 protein: ASTSEPSGEAF

J gene: TRBJ2-4
CDR3 length: 11
V gene: TRBV5-6
CDR3 protein: ASSFRGENIQY

J gene: TRBJ2-5
CDR3 length: 13
V gene: TRBV5-6
CDR3 protein: ASSLTRGGRETQY

J gene: TRBJ2-2
CDR3 length: 11
V gene: TRBV7-9
CDR3 protein: ASISTGTGELF